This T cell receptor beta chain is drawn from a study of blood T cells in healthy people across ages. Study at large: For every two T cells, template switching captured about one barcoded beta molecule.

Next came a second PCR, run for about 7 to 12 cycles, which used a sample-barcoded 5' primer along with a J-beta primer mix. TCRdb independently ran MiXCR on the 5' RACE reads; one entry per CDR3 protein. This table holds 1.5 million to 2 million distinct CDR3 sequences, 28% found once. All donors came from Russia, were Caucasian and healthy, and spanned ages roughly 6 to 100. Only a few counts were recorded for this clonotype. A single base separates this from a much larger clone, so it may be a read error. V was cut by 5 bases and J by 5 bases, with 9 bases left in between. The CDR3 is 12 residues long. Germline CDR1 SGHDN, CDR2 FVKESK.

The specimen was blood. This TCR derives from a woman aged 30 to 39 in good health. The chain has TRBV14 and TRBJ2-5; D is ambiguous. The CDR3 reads CASSDEGETQYF. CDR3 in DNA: TGTGCCAGCAGCGACGAAGGGGAGACCCAGTACTTC.